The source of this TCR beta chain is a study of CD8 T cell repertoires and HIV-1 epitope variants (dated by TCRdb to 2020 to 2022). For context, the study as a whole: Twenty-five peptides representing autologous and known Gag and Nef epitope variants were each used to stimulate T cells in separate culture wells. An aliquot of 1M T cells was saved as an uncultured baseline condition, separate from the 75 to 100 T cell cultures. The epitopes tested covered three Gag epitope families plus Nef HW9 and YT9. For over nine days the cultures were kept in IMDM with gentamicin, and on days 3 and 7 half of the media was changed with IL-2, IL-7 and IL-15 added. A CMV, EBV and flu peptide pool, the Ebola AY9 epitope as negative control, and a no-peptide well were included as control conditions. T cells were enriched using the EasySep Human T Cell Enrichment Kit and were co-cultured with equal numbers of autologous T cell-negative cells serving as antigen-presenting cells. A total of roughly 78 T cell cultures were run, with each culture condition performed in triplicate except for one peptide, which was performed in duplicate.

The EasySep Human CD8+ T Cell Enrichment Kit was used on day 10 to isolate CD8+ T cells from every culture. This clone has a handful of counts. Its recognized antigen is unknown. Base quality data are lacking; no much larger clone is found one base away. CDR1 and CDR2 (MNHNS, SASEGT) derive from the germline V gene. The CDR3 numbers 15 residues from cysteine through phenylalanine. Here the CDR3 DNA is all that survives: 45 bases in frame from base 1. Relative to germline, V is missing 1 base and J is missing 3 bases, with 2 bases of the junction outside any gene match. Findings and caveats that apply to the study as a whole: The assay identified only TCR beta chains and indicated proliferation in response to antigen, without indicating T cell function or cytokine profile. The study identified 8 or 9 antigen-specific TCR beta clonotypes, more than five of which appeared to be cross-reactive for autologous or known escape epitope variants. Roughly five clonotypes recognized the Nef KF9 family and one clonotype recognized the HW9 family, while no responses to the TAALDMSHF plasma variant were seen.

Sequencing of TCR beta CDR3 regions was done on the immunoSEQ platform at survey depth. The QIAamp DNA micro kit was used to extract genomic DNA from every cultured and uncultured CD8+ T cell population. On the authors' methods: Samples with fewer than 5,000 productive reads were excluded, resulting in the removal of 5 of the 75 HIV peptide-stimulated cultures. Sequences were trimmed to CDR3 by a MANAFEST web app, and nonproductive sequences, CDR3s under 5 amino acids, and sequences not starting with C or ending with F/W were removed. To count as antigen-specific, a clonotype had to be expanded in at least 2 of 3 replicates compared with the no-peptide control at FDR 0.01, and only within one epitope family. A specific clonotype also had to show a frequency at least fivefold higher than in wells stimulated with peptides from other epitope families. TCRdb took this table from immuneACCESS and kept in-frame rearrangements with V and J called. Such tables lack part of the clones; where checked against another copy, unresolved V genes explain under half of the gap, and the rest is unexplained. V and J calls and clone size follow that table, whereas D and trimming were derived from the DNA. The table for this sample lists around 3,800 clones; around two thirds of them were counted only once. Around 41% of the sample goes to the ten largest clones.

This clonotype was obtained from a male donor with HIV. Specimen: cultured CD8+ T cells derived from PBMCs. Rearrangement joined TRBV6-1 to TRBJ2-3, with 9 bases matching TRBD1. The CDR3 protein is CASSEGTGETDTQYF. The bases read TGTGCCAGCAGTGAAGGGACAGGGGAGACAGATACGCAGTATTTT.